This T cell receptor (beta chain) was found in a study of T-cell memory formation after mild COVID-19. Study-level background: The two donors had largely donor-specific TCR clusters. Findings and limits, study-wide: Prior to infection, memory already included some responding clones, suggesting cross-reactive memory joined.

MiXCR, applied by TCRdb to the 5' RACE reads, yields one record per CDR3 protein. The sample records under 250,000 distinct CDR3 sequences, roughly 15% being singletons. Notes on this clonotype: Its antigen is unidentified.

The sequence derives from an adult woman who had mild COVID-19 (a few samples of this study predate the infection). Cell type and time point are not known. Sequencing was performed on PBMCs or a T cell subset sorted from them (not recorded which).

Written as DNA, the CDR3 is TGTGCCTGGAGTGTACCGACAGGGGCCACCTCCTACGAGCAGTACTTC. It codes for CAWSVPTGATSYEQYF. V usage is TRBV30 and J usage is TRBJ2-7, with TRBD1 matching 8 bases. Unmatched junction bases numbered 7, after V lost 0 bases and J lost 0 bases. The CDR3 consists of 16 residues. CDR1 and CDR2 (germline): GTSNPN, SVGIG (reference sequence). The full variable domain, in which reference TRBV30 and TRBJ2-7 provide the parts outside the CDR3, is SQTIHQWPATLVQPVGSPLSLECTVEGTSNPNLYWYRQAAGRGLQLLFYSVGIGQISSEVPQNLSASRPQDRQFILSSKKLLLSDSGFYLCAWSVPTGATSYEQYFGPGTRLTVT.